A selection of T cell receptor beta chains follows, all from one sample in a study of vaccination and CD4 T cells after COVID-19. Their cognate antigens are unknown. TCRdb processed the PCR reads anew with MiXCR; each CDR3 protein has one entry. The data show 15,000 to 20,000 distinct CDR3 sequences, around 50% seen once. Input material: CD4+ T cells from blood, cultured in vitro. The receptor set was obtained from a human donor who had recovered from COVID-19. CDR3s leave out the opening cysteine and the closing phenylalanine or tryptophan.

>TRBV20-1|TRBJ2-3
SARGNPGRERADTQY
>TRBV27|TRBJ2-5
ATRGPSTSEETQY
>TRBV7-9|TRBJ2-3
ASTPQGGSDTQY
>TRBV20-1|TRBJ1-1
SASPIGVEAF
>TRBV12-3/TRBV12-4|TRBJ1-6
ASSLTGLNSPLH
>TRBV4-2|TRBJ2-7
ASSQEPLAGIYEQY
>TRBV20-1|TRBJ1-6
SASRGSTGGLLH
>TRBV28|TRBJ1-5
ASSSGQFYQPQH
>TRBV20-1|TRBJ1-2
SAPRTGGYGYT
>TRBV7-8|TRBJ1-3
ASSFSGNTIY
>TRBV18|TRBJ2-3
ASSPGGTDTQY
>TRBV4-2|TRBJ1-1
ASSQADRLAF
>TRBV6-1|TRBJ1-2
ASSRGPGYGYT
>TRBV18|TRBJ1-5
ASSPGQGASNQPQH
>TRBV5-1|TRBJ2-5
ASSLDRGQGTQY
>TRBV7-2|TRBJ1-1
ASSPFQGGTEAF
>TRBV1|TRBJ2-5
TSSQAGVNHGETQY
>TRBV24-1|TRBJ2-5
ATSDASQKGPGETQY
>TRBV11-2|TRBJ2-7
ASSFGSVSGYEQY
>TRBV20-1|TRBJ1-2
SARGTSYGYT
>TRBV7-9|TRBJ1-1
ASSLSRGVNTEAF
>TRBV6-1|TRBJ2-7
ASRSTSGTYEQY
>TRBV11-2|TRBJ2-7
ASSPGLAGVNEQY
>TRBV10-3|TRBJ1-1
ATLIPGQGVTGAF
>TRBV12-3/TRBV12-4|TRBJ2-2
ASSPIRNANTGELF
>TRBV7-4|TRBJ2-2
ASSLPGVTGELF
>TRBV2|TRBJ2-5
ASRDREETQY
>TRBV6-1|TRBJ1-1
ASSEGIGVTEAF
>TRBV12-3/TRBV12-4|TRBJ2-3
ASSLRVAGTTDTQY
>TRBV3-1|TRBJ2-5
ASSQSPRGQGFQETQY
>TRBV5-1|TRBJ1-2
ASSPEALPNGYT
>TRBV10-3|TRBJ2-2
AISDHSGQTGELF
>TRBV11-3|TRBJ1-1
ASSLARVSEAF
>TRBV14|TRBJ1-2
ASNPLGFTYYGYT
>TRBV30|TRBJ2-2
ARRGSNTGELF
>TRBV30|TRBJ1-1
AWIRDGQGAQAF
>TRBV6-5|TRBJ2-5
ASSSGGRETQY
>TRBV7-2|TRBJ1-2
ASRTGEYGYT
>TRBV20-1|TRBJ2-6
SAIRDRFSGANVLT